This TCR beta chain stems from a study of blood T cell repertoires in COVID-19. Study background: The study drew acute and convalescent COVID-19 samples from the United States, Italy and Spain.

Patients of the Seattle cohort, enrolled during active infection, were followed longitudinally. Comment on this clone: The sample holds other DNA sequences that translate to the same CDR3.

Methods used by the authors: Reference gene primer amplification in the assay estimated nucleated cell counts. Using immunoSEQ multiplex PCR, the repertoire was profiled, and TCRdb retains in-frame clones only, with some absent. That table gives V, J and clone size, and the DNA gave D and trimming. The sample includes roughly 75,000 clones, 70% to 90% of them seen just once. This clonotype originated in a man older than 75 with COVID-19, enrolled during active disease. The sequenced sample consisted of peripheral blood.

CDR3 in amino acids: CASSPGQGNTEAFF. CDR3 nucleotide sequence: TGTGCCAGCTCACCAGGACAGGGGAACACTGAAGCTTTCTTT. The chain is built from TRBV18 and TRBJ1-1, with 8 bases fitting TRBD1. J lost 1 base, V lost 2 bases, and 0 bases had no gene match. The CDR3 is 14 amino acids. Germline V gene sequence: CDR1 KGHSH, CDR2 LQKENI.